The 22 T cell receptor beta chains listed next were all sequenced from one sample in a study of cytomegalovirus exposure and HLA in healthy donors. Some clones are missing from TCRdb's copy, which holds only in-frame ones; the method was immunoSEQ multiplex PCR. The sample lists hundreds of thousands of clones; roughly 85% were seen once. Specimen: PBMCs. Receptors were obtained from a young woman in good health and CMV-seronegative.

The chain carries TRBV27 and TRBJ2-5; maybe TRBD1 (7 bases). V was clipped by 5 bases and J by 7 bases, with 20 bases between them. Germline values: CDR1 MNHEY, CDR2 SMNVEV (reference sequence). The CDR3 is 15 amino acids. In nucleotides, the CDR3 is TGTGCCAGCAGTCCAGGGGGGCGATCTCCTCTGACCCAGTACTTC. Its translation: CASSPGGRSPLTQYF.

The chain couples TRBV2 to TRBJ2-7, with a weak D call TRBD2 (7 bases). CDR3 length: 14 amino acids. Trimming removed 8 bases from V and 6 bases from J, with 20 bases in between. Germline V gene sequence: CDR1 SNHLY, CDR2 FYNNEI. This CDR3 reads CASGGGPVRSEQYF. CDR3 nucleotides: TGTGCCAGCGGGGGGGGGCCGGTTCGGTCCGAGCAGTACTTC.

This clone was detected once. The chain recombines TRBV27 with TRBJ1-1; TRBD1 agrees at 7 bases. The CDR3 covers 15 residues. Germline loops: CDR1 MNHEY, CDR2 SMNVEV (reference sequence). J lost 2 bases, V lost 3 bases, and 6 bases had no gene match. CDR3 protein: CASSFGTAHNTEAFF. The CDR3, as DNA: TGTGCCAGCAGTTTCGGGACAGCCCACAACACTGAAGCTTTCTTT.

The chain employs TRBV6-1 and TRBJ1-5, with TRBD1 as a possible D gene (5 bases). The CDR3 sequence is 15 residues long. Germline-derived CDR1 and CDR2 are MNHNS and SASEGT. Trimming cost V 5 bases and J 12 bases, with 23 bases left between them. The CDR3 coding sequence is TGTGCCAGCAGTCCGCAGGGATTTAACTTTATCCGCCAGCATTTT. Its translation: CASSPQGFNFIRQHF.

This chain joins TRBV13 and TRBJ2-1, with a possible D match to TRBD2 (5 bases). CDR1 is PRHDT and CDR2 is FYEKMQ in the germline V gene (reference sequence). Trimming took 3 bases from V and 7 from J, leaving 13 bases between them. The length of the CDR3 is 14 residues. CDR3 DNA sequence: TGTGCCAGCAGCTTGCCGGGGTTAGGGAATGAGCAGTTCTTC. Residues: CASSLPGLGNEQFF. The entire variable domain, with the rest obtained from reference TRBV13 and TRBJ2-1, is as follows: AAGVIQSPRHLIKEKRETATLKCYPIPRHDTVYWYQQGPGQDPQFLISFYEKMQSDKGSIPDRFSAQQFSDYHSELNMSSLELGDSALYFCASSLPGLGNEQFFGPGTRLTVL.

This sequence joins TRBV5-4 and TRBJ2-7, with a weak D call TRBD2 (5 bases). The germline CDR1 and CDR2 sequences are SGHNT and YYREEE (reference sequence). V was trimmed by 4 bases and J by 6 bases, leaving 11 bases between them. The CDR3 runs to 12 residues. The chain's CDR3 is CASSTQGSEQYF. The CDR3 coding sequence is TGTGCCAGCAGCACCCAAGGGAGCGAGCAGTACTTC.

The CDR3, as DNA: TGTGCCAGCAGGCGATACCAGGGGGGCTATGGCTACACCTTC. Encoded protein: CASRRYQGGYGYTF. The chain has TRBV7-2 and TRBJ1-2; 7 bases match TRBD1. The CDR3 covers 14 residues. Germline lookup yields CDR1 SGHTA and CDR2 FQGNSA. J was trimmed by 4 bases and V by 6 bases; bases with no gene match: 8.

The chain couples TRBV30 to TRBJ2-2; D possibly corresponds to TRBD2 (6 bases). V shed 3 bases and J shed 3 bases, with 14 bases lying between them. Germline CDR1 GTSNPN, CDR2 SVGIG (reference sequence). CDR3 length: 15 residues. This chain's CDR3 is CAWRPGGADTGELFF. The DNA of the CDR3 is TGTGCCTGGAGGCCTGGAGGGGCGGACACCGGGGAGCTGTTTTTT.

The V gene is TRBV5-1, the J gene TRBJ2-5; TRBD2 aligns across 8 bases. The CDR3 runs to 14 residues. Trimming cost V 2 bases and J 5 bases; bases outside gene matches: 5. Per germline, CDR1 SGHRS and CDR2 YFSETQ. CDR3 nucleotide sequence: TGCGCCAGCAGCTTTACTAGCGGCCGGGAGACCCAGTACTTC. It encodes CASSFTSGRETQYF.

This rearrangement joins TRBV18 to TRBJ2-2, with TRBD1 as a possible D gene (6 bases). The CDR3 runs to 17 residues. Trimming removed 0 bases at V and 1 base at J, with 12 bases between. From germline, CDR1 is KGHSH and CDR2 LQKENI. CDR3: CASSPPRGGVNTGELFF. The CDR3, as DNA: TGTGCCAGCTCACCACCGCGAGGGGGAGTGAACACCGGGGAGCTGTTTTTT.

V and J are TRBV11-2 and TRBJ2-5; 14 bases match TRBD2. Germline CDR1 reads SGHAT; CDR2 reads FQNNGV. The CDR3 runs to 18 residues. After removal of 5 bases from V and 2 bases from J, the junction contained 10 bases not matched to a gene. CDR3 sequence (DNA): TGTGCCAGCAGCCGGGGACTAGCGGGAGTAGTAAGGCAAGAGACCCAGTACTTC. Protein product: CASSRGLAGVVRQETQYF. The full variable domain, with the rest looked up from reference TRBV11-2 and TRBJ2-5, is EAGVAQSPRYKIIEKRQSVAFWCNPISGHATLYWYQQILGQGPKLLIQFQNNGVVDDSQLPKDRFSAERLKGVDSTLKIQPAKLEDSAVYLCASSRGLAGVVRQETQYFGPGTRLLVL.

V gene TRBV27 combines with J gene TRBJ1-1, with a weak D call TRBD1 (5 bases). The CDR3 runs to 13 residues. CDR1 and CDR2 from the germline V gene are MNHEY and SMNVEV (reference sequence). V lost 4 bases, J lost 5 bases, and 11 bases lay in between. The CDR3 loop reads CASSWQGKTEAFF. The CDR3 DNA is TGTGCCAGCAGTTGGCAGGGTAAGACTGAAGCTTTCTTT.

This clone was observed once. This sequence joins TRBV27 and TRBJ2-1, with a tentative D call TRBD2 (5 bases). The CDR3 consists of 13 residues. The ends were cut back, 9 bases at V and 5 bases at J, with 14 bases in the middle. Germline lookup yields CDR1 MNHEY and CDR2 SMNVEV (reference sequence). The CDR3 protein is CASSLDKNNEQFF. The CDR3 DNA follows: TGTGCCAGTTCACTAGACAAGAACAATGAGCAGTTCTTC.

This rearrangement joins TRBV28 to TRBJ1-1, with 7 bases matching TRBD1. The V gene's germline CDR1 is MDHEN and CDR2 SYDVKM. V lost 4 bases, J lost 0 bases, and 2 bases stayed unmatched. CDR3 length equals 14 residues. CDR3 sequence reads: CASSSTGLNTEAFF. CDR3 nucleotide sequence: TGTGCCAGCAGTTCGACAGGGCTGAACACTGAAGCTTTCTTT.

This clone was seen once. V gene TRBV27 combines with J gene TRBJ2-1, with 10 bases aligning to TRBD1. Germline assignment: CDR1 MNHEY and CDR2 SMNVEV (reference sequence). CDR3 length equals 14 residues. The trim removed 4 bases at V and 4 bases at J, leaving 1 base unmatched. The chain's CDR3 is CASSSDRGYNEQFF. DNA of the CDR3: TGTGCCAGCAGTTCGGACAGGGGGTACAATGAGCAGTTCTTC.

The CDR3 DNA follows: TGTGCCAGTAAACCGCTAGCGGGAGATTCGACCCCTTCGAGAGCCAAAAACATTCAGTACTTC. Its translation: CASKPLAGDSTPSRAKNIQYF. The V gene is TRBV19, the J gene TRBJ2-4; TRBD2 aligns across 10 bases. The CDR3 sequence is 21 residues long. V trimming: 7 bases; J trimming: 0 bases; junction bases outside the gene matches: 21. CDR1 LNHDA and CDR2 SQIVND come from the germline V gene (reference sequence).

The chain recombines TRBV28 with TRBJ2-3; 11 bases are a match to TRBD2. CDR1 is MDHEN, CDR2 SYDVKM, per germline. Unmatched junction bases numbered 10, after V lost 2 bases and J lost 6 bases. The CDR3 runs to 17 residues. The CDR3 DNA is TGTGCCAGCAGTTTACCTTCTAGCGGGGGGTTCCTTGATACGCAGTATTTT. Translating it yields CASSLPSSGGFLDTQYF.

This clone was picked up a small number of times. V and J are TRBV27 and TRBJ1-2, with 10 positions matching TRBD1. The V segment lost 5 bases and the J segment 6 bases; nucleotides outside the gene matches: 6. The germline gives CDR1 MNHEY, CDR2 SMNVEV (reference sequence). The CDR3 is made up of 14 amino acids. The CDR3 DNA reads TGTGCCAGCAGTGTGACAGGGGGCGCGAATGGCTACACCTTC. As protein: CASSVTGGANGYTF.

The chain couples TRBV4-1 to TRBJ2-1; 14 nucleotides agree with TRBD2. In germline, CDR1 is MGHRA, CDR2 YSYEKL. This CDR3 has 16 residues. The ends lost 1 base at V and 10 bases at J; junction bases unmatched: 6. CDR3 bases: TGCGCCAGCAGCCAAGCGGGACTAGCGGGAGCGGGCGAGCAGTTCTTC. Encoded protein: CASSQAGLAGAGEQFF.

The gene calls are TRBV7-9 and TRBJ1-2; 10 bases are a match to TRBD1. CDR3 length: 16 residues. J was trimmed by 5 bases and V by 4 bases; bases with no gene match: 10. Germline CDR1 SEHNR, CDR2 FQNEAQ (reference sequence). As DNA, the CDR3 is TGTGCCAGCAGCTATGTACCGGGACAGGGGACGTATGGCTACACCTTC. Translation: CASSYVPGQGTYGYTF.

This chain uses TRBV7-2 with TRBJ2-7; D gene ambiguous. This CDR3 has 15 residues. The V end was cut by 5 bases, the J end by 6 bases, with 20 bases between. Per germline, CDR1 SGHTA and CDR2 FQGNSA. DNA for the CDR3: TGTGCCAGCAGCCGAGCCCCGGGTGTCGGGTCCGAGCAGTACTTC. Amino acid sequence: CASSRAPGVGSEQYF.

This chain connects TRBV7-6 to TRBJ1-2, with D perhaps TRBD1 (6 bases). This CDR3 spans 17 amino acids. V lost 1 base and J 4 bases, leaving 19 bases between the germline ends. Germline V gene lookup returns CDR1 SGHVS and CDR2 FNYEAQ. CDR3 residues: CASSLDPAGGNGYGYTF. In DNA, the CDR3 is TGTGCCAGCAGCTTAGACCCAGCTGGGGGCAATGGCTATGGCTACACCTTC.